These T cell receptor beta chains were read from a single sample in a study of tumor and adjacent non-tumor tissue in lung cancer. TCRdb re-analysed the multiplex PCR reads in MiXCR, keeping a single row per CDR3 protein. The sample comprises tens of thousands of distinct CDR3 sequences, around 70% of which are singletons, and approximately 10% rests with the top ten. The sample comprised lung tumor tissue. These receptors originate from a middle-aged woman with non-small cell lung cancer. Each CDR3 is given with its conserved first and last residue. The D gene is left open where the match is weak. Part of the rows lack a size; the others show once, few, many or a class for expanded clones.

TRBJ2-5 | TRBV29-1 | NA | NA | TGCAGCGTTGGGGTCTATAGAGAGACCCAGTACTTT | CSVGVYRETQYF
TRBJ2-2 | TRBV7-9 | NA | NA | TGTGTCAGCAGACCATCGGGGGCTCTTAACACCGGGGAACTGTTTTTT | CVSRPSGALNTGELFF
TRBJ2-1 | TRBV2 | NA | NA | TGTGCCAGCAGTGGAGGGGGGAAGTTCTTC | CASSGGGKFF
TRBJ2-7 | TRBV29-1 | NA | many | TGCAGCGTTGAAACGAATAGTGGCTACGAGCAGTACTTC | CSVETNSGYEQYF
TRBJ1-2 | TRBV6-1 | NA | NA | TGTGCCAGCAGTGAAGCGCATAGGGATAACTATGGCTACACCTTC | CASSEAHRDNYGYTF
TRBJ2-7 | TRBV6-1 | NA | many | TGTGCCAGCAGTGACCGACACGTTGTCTCCTACGAGCAGTACTTC | CASSDRHVVSYEQYF
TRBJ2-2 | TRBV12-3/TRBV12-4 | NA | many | TGTGCCAGCAGTTTAGTAGTGGGGGGCAGCACCGGGGAGCTGTTTTTT | CASSLVVGGSTGELFF
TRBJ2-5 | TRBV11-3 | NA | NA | TGTGCCAGCAGTTTGGGTGGACGAGGGAAGACCCAGTACTTC | CASSLGGRGKTQYF
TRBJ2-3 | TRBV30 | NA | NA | TGTGCCAGGACTGGAGAGGGGAGCACAGATACGCAGTATTTT | CARTGEGSTDTQYF
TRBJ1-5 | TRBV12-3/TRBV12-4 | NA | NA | TGTACCAGCGGTCCACAACACAGGGATCAGCCCCAGCATTTT | CTSGPQHRDQPQHF
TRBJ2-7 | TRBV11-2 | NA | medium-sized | TGTGCCAGCAGCTTAGAAGACCGCTACGAGCAGTACTTC | CASSLEDRYEQYF
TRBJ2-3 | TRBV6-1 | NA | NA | TGTACCAGTAGTGCCTTAGGGGGTGCAGATACGCAGTATTTT | CTSSALGGADTQYF
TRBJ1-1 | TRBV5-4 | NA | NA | TGTGTCAGCAGCGCAGACCGGAACAATGAAGCTTTCTTT | CVSSADRNNEAFF
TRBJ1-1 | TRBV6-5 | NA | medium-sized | TGTGCCAGCAGACCCCTTAACAGGCCTGAAGCTTTCTTT | CASRPLNRPEAFF
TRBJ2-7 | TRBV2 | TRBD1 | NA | TGTGCCAGCAGTGGGGACAGAAACCTCCAGTACTTC | CASSGDRNLQYF
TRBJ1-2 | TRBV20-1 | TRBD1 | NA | TGCAGTGCTGACGCCGGGACAGGGGCTGGCTACACCTTC | CSADAGTGAGYTF
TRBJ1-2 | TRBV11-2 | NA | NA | TGTGCCAGCAGGTTCAACGGACAGAATTATGGCTACACATTC | CASRFNGQNYGYTF
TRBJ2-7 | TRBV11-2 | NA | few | TGTGCCACCAGTCAACAAAGGGGTACCCAGTACGAGCAGTACTTT | CATSQQRGTQYEQYF
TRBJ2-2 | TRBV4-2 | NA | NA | TGTGCCAGCAGTCAAGATCAAGGGGGCGGGGAGATGTTTTTT | CASSQDQGGGEMFF
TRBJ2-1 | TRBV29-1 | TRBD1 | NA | TGCAGGGTTCGACAGGGGTCTGGCGATGAGCAGTTCTTC | CRVRQGSGDEQFF
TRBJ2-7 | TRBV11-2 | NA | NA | TGTAACAGCAGCTTAATCTCAAACTCCTACGAGCAGTACTTC | CNSSLISNSYEQYF
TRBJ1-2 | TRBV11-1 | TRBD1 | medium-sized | TGTGCCAGCAGCTTAAACGGGGGACAGCTCTATGGCTACACCTTC | CASSLNGGQLYGYTF
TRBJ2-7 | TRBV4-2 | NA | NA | TGTACCAGCAGCCGCAGAGGCGGGATTGACTCCTACGAGCAGTACTTC | CTSSRRGGIDSYEQYF